This T cell receptor (beta chain) originates from a study of blood T cells in healthy people across ages. Broader study findings: There was a strong correlation between TCR beta diversity and naive T cell percentage.

Per-sample yields of isolated PBMCs were at least 6 million. Alongside a J-beta primer mix, a sample-barcoded 5' primer served in a second PCR lasting roughly 6 to 11 cycles. TCRdb re-analysed the 5' RACE reads in MiXCR, keeping a single row per CDR3 protein. The sample records over 600,000 distinct CDR3 sequences, roughly 46% being singletons. CDR1 is MDHEN, CDR2 SYDVKM, per germline. With 7 bases removed from V and 9 bases from J, the gap between germline ends came to 22 bases. The CDR3 consists of 15 residues. A remark on this clonotype: The antigen is not known.

Sequencing was done on a sample of blood. This receptor was taken from a man older than 75 in good health. The chain couples TRBV28 to TRBJ1-5, with D possibly TRBD1 on 6 matching bases. CDR3 amino acids: CASKEQGEARGPQHF. The CDR3 DNA follows: TGTGCCAGCAAGGAACAGGGTGAGGCGCGTGGGCCCCAGCATTTT.